The 4 T cell receptor beta chains reported below all come from one sample, sequenced in a study of human T cells and chemical hapten exposure. TCRdb reprocessed the RACE reads with MiXCR, giving one entry per CDR3 protein. The top ten clones hold less than 3% of a sample with approximately 110,000 distinct CDR3 sequences, 30% to 35% of them seen once. Time point here: patch test 3, about 24 weeks after DPC sensitization. The treatment is: therapeutic diphenylcyclopropenone sensitization with weekly scalp DPC. Specimen: whole blood, collected in connection with sensitization to the hapten diphenylcyclopropenone (DPC). These receptors came from a man aged 40-55 years with alopecia areata. Some clones in this sample may be carry-over from other donors' samples.

This clonotype has more than one count but fewer than ten. This chain uses TRBV27 with TRBJ2-5, with 7 positions matching TRBD1. CDR3 length: 14 residues. V trimming: 6 bases; J trimming: 4 bases; junction bases outside the gene matches: 8. Germline CDR1 reads MNHEY; CDR2 reads SMNVEV (reference sequence). This CDR3 reads CASSGTAVTETQYF. The CDR3 coding sequence is TGTGCCAGCAGCGGGACAGCCGTCACAGAGACCCAGTACTTC.

This clonotype was seen more than once but under ten times. V is TRBV20-1 and J is TRBJ1-2; D is possibly TRBD1 (5 bases). CDR1 and CDR2 from the germline V gene are DFQATT and SNEGSKA (reference sequence). The CDR3 length is 13 residues. V dropped 6 bases and J dropped 8 bases, with 19 bases sitting between them. CDR3 residues: CSARTTDNRGYTF. The CDR3 bases are TGCAGTGCCCGGACAACCGATAACAGGGGCTACACCTTC.

This rearrangement joins TRBV14 to TRBJ2-7; no clear D. The germline gives CDR1 SGHDN, CDR2 FVKESK. This CDR3 is built from 14 residues. Trimming removed 4 bases at V and 0 bases at J, with 10 bases between. CDR3 nucleotides: TGTGCCAGCAGCCTAAAGGGCCCCTCCTACGAGCAGTACTTC. Encoded protein: CASSLKGPSYEQYF. Together with reference TRBV14 and TRBJ2-7, the CDR3 gives the full variable domain: EAGVTQFPSHSVIEKGQTVTLRCDPISGHDNLYWYRRVMGKEIKFLLHFVKESKQDESGMPNNRFLAERTGGTYSTLKVQPAELEDSGVYFCASSLKGPSYEQYFGPGTRLTVT.

The chain uses TRBV12-3 or TRBV12-4 and TRBJ2-7, with 10 bases lining up with TRBD2. The CDR3 is 15 amino acids. With V trimmed by 6 bases and J by 2 bases, 7 bases remained unmatched. CDR3 amino acids: CASSPTSGQTYEQYF. The CDR3 region has the DNA TGTGCCAGCAGCCCGACTAGCGGGCAAACCTACGAGCAGTACTTC.